This T cell receptor (beta chain) was observed in a study of T-cell reconstitution after alpha-beta-depleted transplantation in children. The TCRbeta library was prepared with unique molecular identifiers. TCRdb redid the calling of the PCR reads with MiXCR, one entry per CDR3 protein. The sample lists about 460,000 distinct CDR3 sequences, around 12% occurring once. Trimming removed 5 bases from V and 1 base from J; junction bases left unmatched: 3. This CDR3 has 14 residues. Germline lookup yields CDR1 MNHNS and CDR2 SASEGT. The receptor's source is a human donor who donated a stem cell graft to a child with combined immunodeficiency. This material consisted of PBMCs from the stem cell graft donor, taken from the stem cell graft. J is TRBJ2-7 and V is TRBV6-1, with TRBD2 identical over 9 bases. CDR3 region: CASSIAGVSYEQYF. The CDR3 region has the DNA TGTGCCAGCAGTATAGCGGGGGTATCCTACGAGCAGTACTTC.